This is a list of T cell receptor beta chains from one sample in a study of response to subunit inactivated influenza vaccine. Each CDR3 protein is one row after TCRdb ran MiXCR on the RT-PCR reads. The profile shows 710,000 or so distinct CDR3 sequences, 15% to 19% of them singletons. Source: PBMCs from blood, taken 12 days after vaccination. Every receptor here comes from a man aged 45 to 65 who received an inactivated influenza vaccine. Each CDR3 is given with its conserved first and last residue. The order of the fields is clone size, D gene, J gene, V gene, CDR3 protein, CDR3 DNA. The D gene is left open where the match is weak. Size tells how often a clone was seen (once, few, many) or the class of an expanded clone, and some rows leave it out.

few | . | TRBJ2-3 | TRBV5-1 | CASSLRPPGVSKGTTDTQYF | TGCGCCAGCAGCCTGAGACCCCCAGGGGTAAGCAAAGGGACCACAGATACGCAGTATTTT
. | . | TRBJ2-3 | TRBV12-3/TRBV12-4 | CASNQYGQGDTDTQYF | TGTGCCAGCAACCAATATGGGCAGGGTGACACAGATACGCAGTATTTT
. | . | TRBJ2-3 | TRBV18 | CASSLDFRTDLTDTQYF | TGTGCCAGCTCACTCGACTTTAGGACGGACCTCACAGATACGCAGTATTTT
. | . | TRBJ1-3 | TRBV5-1 | CASSSGLSSGNTIYF | TGCGCCAGCAGCTCCGGCCTCTCCTCTGGAAACACCATATATTTT
. | . | TRBJ2-7 | TRBV5-1 | CASSHEDSYHEQYF | TGCGCCAGCAGCCATGAGGACAGTTACCACGAGCAGTACTTC
few | . | TRBJ2-1 | TRBV15 | CATSRGTGVPPLFF | TGTGCCACCAGCAGAGGAACAGGCGTACCGCCCCTGTTCTTC
. | . | TRBJ1-2 | TRBV5-4 | CASSLDPGQAYGYTF | TGTGCCAGCAGCTTGGACCCGGGACAAGCCTATGGCTACACCTTC
few | . | TRBJ2-7 | TRBV21-1 | CASSDSGDPYEQYF | TGTGCCAGCAGCGATAGCGGGGACCCCTACGAGCAGTACTTC
many | . | TRBJ2-7 | TRBV4-2 | CASSQDGNPYEQYF | TGTGCCAGCAGCCAAGATGGGAATCCCTACGAGCAGTACTTC
few | . | TRBJ1-4 | TRBV20-1 | CSARDVQATNEKLFF | TGCAGTGCTAGAGATGTACAGGCAACTAATGAAAAACTGTTTTTT
. | TRBD2 | TRBJ2-1 | TRBV6-2/TRBV6-3 | CASLPPGTSGYNEQFF | TGTGCCAGCCTCCCTCCCGGGACTAGCGGATACAATGAGCAGTTCTTC
many | . | TRBJ2-5 | TRBV24-1 | CATSDLMFGGQETQYF | TGTGCCACCAGTGATTTAATGTTCGGGGGGCAGGAGACCCAGTACTTC
many | . | TRBJ2-3 | TRBV29-1 | CSGAAGRELTDTQYF | TGCAGCGGGGCGGCGGGTAGGGAGCTCACAGATACGCAGTATTTT
many | . | TRBJ2-3 | TRBV20-1 | CSARSYTDTQYF | TGCAGTGCTAGGTCCTACACAGATACGCAGTATTTT
many | . | TRBJ2-1 | TRBV19 | CASSIGWFSYNEQFF | TGTGCCAGTAGTATAGGGTGGTTCTCCTACAATGAGCAGTTCTTC
few | . | TRBJ2-2 | TRBV5-1 | CASSLDPGAGELFF | TGCGCCAGCAGCTTGGACCCGGGGGCCGGGGAGCTGTTTTTT
. | . | TRBJ2-3 | TRBV7-2 | CASSSRQRTDTQYF | TGTGCCAGCAGCTCTCGACAGCGGACAGATACGCAGTATTTT
many | . | TRBJ2-1 | TRBV18 | CASSPYSYNEQFF | TGTGCCAGCTCACCCTACTCCTACAATGAGCAGTTCTTC
many | . | TRBJ2-3 | TRBV7-9 | CASTLGTTDTQYF | TGTGCCAGCACCTTGGGAACCACAGATACGCAGTATTTT
few | . | TRBJ2-5 | TRBV12-3/TRBV12-4 | CASSGGGPGETQYF | TGTGCCAGCAGTGGTGGGGGGCCGGGGGAGACCCAGTACTTC
. | . | TRBJ2-1 | TRBV7-2 | CASSFYNNEQFF | TGTGCCAGCAGCTTCTATAACAATGAGCAGTTCTTC
. | . | TRBJ1-2 | TRBV3-1 | CASSQSWGTYGYTF | TGTGCCAGCAGCCAATCATGGGGGACCTATGGCTACACCTTC
many | TRBD1 | TRBJ1-6 | TRBV7-2 | CASSPSRDRGRPLHF | TGTGCCAGCAGCCCCTCCCGGGACAGGGGTCGACCCCTCCACTTT
few | . | TRBJ2-7 | TRBV12-3/TRBV12-4 | CASSLDGHSYEQYF | TGTGCCAGCAGTTTAGACGGCCACTCCTACGAGCAGTACTTC
few | TRBD2 | TRBJ2-3 | TRBV7-9 | CASSLAGRKDTQYF | TGTGCCAGCAGCTTAGCCGGGAGGAAAGATACGCAGTATTTT
. | TRBD2 | TRBJ2-1 | TRBV14 | CASSETGTSSYNEQFF | TGTGCCAGCAGCGAAACCGGGACTAGCAGCTACAATGAGCAGTTCTTC
. | TRBD1 | TRBJ2-1 | TRBV3-1 | CASSQDIRTGNNEQFF | TGTGCCAGCAGCCAAGATATTCGGACAGGGAATAATGAGCAGTTCTTC
. | TRBD2 | TRBJ2-7 | TRBV20-1 | CSARLLAGYEQYF | TGCAGTGCTAGACTTCTAGCGGGCTACGAGCAGTACTTC